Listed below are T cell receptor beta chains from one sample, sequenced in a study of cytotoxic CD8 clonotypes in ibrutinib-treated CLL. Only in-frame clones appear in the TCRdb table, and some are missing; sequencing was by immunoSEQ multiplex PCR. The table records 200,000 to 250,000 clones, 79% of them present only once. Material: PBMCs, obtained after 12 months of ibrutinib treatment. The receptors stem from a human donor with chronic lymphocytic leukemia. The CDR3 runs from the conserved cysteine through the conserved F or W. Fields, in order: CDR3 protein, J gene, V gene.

CDR3 protein: CASSYDQRYEQYF; J gene: TRBJ2-7; V gene: TRBV6-5
CDR3 protein: CASSLNRANQYF; J gene: TRBJ2-5; V gene: TRBV28
CDR3 protein: CASTGDEKLFF; J gene: TRBJ1-4; V gene: TRBV6-1
CDR3 protein: CASSLVRDRGSGYTF; J gene: TRBJ1-2; V gene: TRBV27
CDR3 protein: CASSMSQGHYTDTQYF; J gene: TRBJ2-3; V gene: TRBV19
CDR3 protein: CASGGADTQETQYF; J gene: TRBJ2-5; V gene: TRBV2
CDR3 protein: CASSEEAGVQTQYF; J gene: TRBJ2-5; V gene: TRBV2
CDR3 protein: CASSQIQGYGNTIYF; J gene: TRBJ1-3; V gene: TRBV4-1
CDR3 protein: CASSDRQGVDNSPLHF; J gene: TRBJ1-6; V gene: TRBV25-1
CDR3 protein: CASSDRSAQGYTF; J gene: TRBJ1-2; V gene: TRBV2
CDR3 protein: CASSPPGLASRFDEQYF; J gene: TRBJ2-7; V gene: TRBV5-4
CDR3 protein: CATRRAADQETQYF; J gene: TRBJ2-5; V gene: TRBV2
CDR3 protein: CASSLFWGQGETQYF; J gene: TRBJ2-5; V gene: TRBV7-8
CDR3 protein: CASGRTGRVETQYF; J gene: TRBJ2-5; V gene: TRBV7-3
CDR3 protein: CASSVVRNTEAFF; J gene: TRBJ1-1; V gene: TRBV19
CDR3 protein: CASSPSAGVPSEQYF; J gene: TRBJ2-7; V gene: TRBV7-7
CDR3 protein: CASSGRFAYGYTF; J gene: TRBJ1-2; V gene: TRBV6-5
CDR3 protein: CASSWAPLSETQYF; J gene: TRBJ2-5; V gene: TRBV6-5
CDR3 protein: CASSLKELGHNEQFF; J gene: TRBJ2-1; V gene: TRBV7-8
CDR3 protein: CASSLTSGAYSYEQYF; J gene: TRBJ2-7; V gene: TRBV7-9
CDR3 protein: CATELKTSGIGDEQFF; J gene: TRBJ2-1; V gene: TRBV25-1
CDR3 protein: CASSLGPTDTQYF; J gene: TRBJ2-3; V gene: TRBV7-7
CDR3 protein: CASGPGWRGSSSGNTIYF; J gene: TRBJ1-3; V gene: TRBV19
CDR3 protein: CASSGQRYEQYF; J gene: TRBJ2-7; V gene: TRBV6-1
CDR3 protein: CASSLGSDTGQYF; J gene: TRBJ2-7; V gene: TRBV27
CDR3 protein: CSVEPGTRGGYTF; J gene: TRBJ1-2; V gene: TRBV29-1
CDR3 protein: CASSARGPTHTDTQYF; J gene: TRBJ2-3; V gene: TRBV9
CDR3 protein: CASSPPGGAVAFF; J gene: TRBJ1-1; V gene: TRBV5-4
CDR3 protein: CASSPSPQGSTDTQYF; J gene: TRBJ2-3; V gene: TRBV4-1
CDR3 protein: CASSLGQSYASPLHF; J gene: TRBJ1-6; V gene: TRBV7-9
CDR3 protein: CASSLSSSYEQYF; J gene: TRBJ2-7; V gene: TRBV7-3
CDR3 protein: CASSVGAESNQPQHF; J gene: TRBJ1-5; V gene: TRBV9
CDR3 protein: CSVLLAGSGDTQYF; J gene: TRBJ2-3; V gene: TRBV29-1
CDR3 protein: CASSSVAGVSYNEQFF; J gene: TRBJ2-1; V gene: TRBV7-9
CDR3 protein: CASSPGIAPYEQYF; J gene: TRBJ2-7; V gene: TRBV5-1
CDR3 protein: CASSSWTGGGIYYGYTF; J gene: TRBJ1-2; V gene: TRBV7-9
CDR3 protein: CASSLAQTGGTDTQYF; J gene: TRBJ2-3; V gene: TRBV5-1